This TCR beta chain appears in the sequencing data of a study of identical twins' blood T cells. This clonotype was found a few times. The V end lost 0 bases, the J end lost 9 bases, and 13 bases lay between the germline ends. The germline V gene encodes CDR1 SGDLS and CDR2 YYNGEE. The length of the CDR3 is 14 residues. TCR cDNA libraries were made from RNA using a previously described, modified protocol. MiXCR, applied by TCRdb to the 5' RACE reads, yields one record per CDR3 protein. The sample yields fewer than 450,000 distinct CDR3 sequences, over 25% seen once. The V gene is TRBV9, the J gene TRBJ2-1; the D is unclear. Material for sequencing was PBMCs. This receptor was obtained from a woman between 18 and 55 years old in good health. CDR3 sequence (DNA): TGTGCCAGCAGCGTAGAAAATATTTTTAGTGAGCAGTTCTTC. The encoded protein is CASSVENIFSEQFF.